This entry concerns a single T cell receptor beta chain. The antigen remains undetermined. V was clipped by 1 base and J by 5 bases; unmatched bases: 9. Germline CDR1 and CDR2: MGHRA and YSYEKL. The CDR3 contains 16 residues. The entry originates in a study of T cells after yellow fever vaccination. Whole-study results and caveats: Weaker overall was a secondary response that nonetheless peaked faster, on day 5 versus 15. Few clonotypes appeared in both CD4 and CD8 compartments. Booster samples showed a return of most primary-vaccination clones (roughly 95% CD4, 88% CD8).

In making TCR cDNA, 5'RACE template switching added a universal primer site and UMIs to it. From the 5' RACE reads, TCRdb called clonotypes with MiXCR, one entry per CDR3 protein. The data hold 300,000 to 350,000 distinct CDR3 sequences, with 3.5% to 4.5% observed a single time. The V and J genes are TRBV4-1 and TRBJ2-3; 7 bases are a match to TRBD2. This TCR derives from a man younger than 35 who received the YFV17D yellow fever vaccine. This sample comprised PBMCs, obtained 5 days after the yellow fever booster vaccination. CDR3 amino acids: CASSQGPGLAEDTQYF. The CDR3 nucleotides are TGCGCCAGCAGCCAAGGCCCAGGGCTAGCGGAAGATACGCAGTATTTT.